This T cell receptor (beta chain) was identified in a study of metastatic and nonmetastatic thyroid tumors. TCRdb used MiXCR to call clones anew from the PCR reads. In the table there are 15,000 to 20,000 clones, 29% of which are singletons. Thyroid surgery was performed in patients who had received no treatment beforehand. V shed 2 bases and J shed 8 bases, with 15 bases lying between them. CDR3 length: 14 amino acids. Germline V gene data show CDR1 as MNHEY and CDR2 as SVGAGI. This receptor was taken from a male donor with papillary thyroid cancer or a benign thyroid nodule (not recorded which). Some clones in this sample may be carry-over from other donors' samples. The source material was tumor tissue. The chain has TRBV6-5 and TRBJ1-2, with a tentative D call TRBD1 (6 bases). The CDR3 DNA sequence: TGTGCCAGCAGTTACGCACTACAGGGTGTCGGCTACACCTTC. Its translation: CASSYALQGVGYTF.